This TCR beta chain originates from a study of CD8 T cells in Susac syndrome. An amount of RNA that ranged from roughly 0.5 to 1 ug was reverse transcribed with random hexamers. Each CDR3 protein is one row after TCRdb ran MiXCR on the immunoSEQ multiplex PCR reads. Of fewer than 200,000 distinct CDR3 sequences listed, approximately 94% are singletons. Trimming took 3 bases from V and 6 from J; bases not matched to a gene: 11. The CDR3 contains 14 residues. Germline CDR1 is DFQATT and CDR2 is SNEGSKA (reference sequence). The V call is TRBV20-1, the J call TRBJ2-7, with 7 positions matching TRBD2. The sequence came from a human donor in good health. The sequenced material came from CD4+ T cells from PBMCs. The CDR3 nucleotides read TGCAGTGCTAGGCGACTAGCAGACGACGGCGAGCAGTACTTC. Translated: CSARRLADDGEQYF.